This TCR beta chain stems from a study of PD-1 blockade in classical Hodgkin lymphoma. Study-wide points: Similar baseline diversity was found in complete responders and newly diagnosed patients. The study found that TCR diversity rose significantly by C4D1 in CD4+ but not CD8+ cells.

Sequencing used immunoSEQ multiplex PCR; TCRdb keeps in-frame clones, though not all of them. The sample carries roughly 100,000 clones, around 80% recorded once. Noted time point: cycle 4 day 1 (C4D1), after five to seven weeks of nivolumab. The patients all showed relapse after autologous stem cell transplantation, while their brentuximab vedotin exposure varied. CDR1 is MNHEY, CDR2 SVGAGI, per germline. This CDR3 region has 15 residues. V shed 5 bases, J shed 2 bases, and the junction held 8 bases outside the gene matches. In the case of this clone: Its antigen is undetermined.

The chain joins TRBV6-5 to TRBJ2-5, with 7 bases identical to TRBD1. The sequence derives from a human donor with classical Hodgkin lymphoma. The input for sequencing was peripheral blood mononuclear cells (PBMCs), taken before the fourth cycle of nivolumab. The CDR3 is CASSATIQGQETQYF. The DNA for the CDR3 is TGTGCCAGCAGTGCCACTATACAGGGGCAAGAGACCCAGTACTTC.